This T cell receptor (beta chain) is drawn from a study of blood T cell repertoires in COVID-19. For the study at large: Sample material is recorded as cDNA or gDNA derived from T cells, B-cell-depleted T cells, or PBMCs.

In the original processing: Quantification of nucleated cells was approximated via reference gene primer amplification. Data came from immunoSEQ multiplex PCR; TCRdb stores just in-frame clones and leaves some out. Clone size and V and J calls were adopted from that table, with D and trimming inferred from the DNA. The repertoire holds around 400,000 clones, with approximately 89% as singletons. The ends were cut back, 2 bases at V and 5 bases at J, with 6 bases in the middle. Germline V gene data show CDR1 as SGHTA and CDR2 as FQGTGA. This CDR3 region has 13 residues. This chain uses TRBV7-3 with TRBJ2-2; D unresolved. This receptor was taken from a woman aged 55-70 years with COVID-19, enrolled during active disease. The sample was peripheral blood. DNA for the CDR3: TGTGCCAGCAGCTTACTTAAAACCGGGGAGCTGTTTTTT. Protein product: CASSLLKTGELFF.